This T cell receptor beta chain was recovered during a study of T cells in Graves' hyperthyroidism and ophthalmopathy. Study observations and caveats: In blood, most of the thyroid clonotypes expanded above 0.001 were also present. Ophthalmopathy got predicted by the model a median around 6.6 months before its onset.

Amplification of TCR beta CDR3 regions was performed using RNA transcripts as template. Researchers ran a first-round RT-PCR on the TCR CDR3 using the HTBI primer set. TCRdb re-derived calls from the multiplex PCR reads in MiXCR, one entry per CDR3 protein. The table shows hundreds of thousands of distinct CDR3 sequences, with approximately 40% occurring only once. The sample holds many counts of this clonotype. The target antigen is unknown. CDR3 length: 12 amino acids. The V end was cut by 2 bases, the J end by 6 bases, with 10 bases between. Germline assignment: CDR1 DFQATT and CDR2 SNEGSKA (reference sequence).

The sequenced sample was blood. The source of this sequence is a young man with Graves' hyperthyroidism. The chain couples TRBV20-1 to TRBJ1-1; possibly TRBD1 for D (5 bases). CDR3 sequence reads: CSARQGAAEAFF. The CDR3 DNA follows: TGCAGTGCTAGACAGGGTGCGGCTGAAGCTTTCTTT.